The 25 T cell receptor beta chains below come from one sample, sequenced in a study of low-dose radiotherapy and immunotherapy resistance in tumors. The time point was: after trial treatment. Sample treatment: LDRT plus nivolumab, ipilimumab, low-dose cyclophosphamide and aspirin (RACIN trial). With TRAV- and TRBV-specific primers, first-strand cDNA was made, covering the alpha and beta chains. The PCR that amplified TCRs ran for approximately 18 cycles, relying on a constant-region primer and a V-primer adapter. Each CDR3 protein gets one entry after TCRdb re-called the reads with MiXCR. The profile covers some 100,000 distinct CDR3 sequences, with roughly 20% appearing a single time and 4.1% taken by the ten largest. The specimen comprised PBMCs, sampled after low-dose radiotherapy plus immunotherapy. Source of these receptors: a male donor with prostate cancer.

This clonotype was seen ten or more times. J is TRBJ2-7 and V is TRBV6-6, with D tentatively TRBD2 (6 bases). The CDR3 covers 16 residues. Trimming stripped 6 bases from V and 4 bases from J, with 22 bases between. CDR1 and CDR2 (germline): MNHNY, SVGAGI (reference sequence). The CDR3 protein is CASRKLLGGNRYEQYF. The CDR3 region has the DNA TGTGCCAGCAGAAAACTATTGGGAGGAAATCGGTACGAGCAGTACTTC.

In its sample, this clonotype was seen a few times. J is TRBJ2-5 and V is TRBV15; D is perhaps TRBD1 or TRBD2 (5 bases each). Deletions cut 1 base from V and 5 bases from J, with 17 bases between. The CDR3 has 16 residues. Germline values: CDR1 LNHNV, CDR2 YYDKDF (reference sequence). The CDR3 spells CATSRVIGGDGETQYF. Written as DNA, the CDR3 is TGTGCCACCAGCAGAGTCATTGGGGGAGACGGCGAGACCCAGTACTTC.

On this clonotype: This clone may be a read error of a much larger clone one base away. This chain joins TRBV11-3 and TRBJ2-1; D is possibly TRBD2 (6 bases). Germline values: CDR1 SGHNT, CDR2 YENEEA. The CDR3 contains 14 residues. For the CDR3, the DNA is TGTGCCAGCAGCTTGGCGGGGATCTACAATGAGCAGTCCTTC. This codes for CASSLAGIYNEQSF.

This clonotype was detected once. CDR3: CASSPTGSSNQPQHF. The CDR3 DNA reads TGTGCCAGCAGCCCGACAGGGAGTAGCAATCAGCCCCAGCATTTT. V and J are TRBV7-9 and TRBJ1-5, with TRBD1 matching 7 bases. The CDR3 is made up of 15 amino acids. Germline V gene data show CDR1 as SEHNR and CDR2 as FQNEAQ (reference sequence). Unmatched junction bases numbered 4, after V lost 5 bases and J lost 0 bases.

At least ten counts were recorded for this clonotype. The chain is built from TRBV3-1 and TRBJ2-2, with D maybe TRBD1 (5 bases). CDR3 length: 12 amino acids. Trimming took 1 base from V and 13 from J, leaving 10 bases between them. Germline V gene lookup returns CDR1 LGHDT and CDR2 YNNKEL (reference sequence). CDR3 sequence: CASSQGGPWLFF. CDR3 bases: TGTGCCAGCAGCCAAGGGGGCCCTTGGCTGTTTTTT.

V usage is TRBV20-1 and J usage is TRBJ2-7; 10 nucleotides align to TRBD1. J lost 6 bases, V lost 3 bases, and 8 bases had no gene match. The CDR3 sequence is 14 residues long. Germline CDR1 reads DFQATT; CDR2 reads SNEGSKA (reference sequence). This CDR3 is CSASPRDRGSEQYF. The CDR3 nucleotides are TGCAGTGCTAGTCCCAGGGACAGGGGTAGCGAGCAGTACTTC.

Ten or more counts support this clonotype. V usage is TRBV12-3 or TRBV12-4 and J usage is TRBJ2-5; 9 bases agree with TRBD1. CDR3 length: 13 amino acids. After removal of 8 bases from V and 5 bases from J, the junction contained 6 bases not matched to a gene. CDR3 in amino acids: CASRNRGPETQYF. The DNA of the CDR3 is TGTGCCAGCCGGAACAGGGGGCCGGAGACCCAGTACTTC.

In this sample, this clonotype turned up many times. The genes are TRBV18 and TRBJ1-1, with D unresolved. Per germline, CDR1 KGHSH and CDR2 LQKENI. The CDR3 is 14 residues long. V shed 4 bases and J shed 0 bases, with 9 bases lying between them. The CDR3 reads CASSQAQMNTEAFF. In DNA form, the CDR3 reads TGTGCCAGCTCACAAGCACAAATGAACACTGAAGCTTTCTTT.

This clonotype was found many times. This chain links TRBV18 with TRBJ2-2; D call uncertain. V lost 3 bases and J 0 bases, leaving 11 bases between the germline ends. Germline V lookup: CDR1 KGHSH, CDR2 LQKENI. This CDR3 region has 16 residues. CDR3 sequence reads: CASSPGVTSNTGELFF. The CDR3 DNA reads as TGTGCCAGCTCACCGGGCGTTACCTCGAACACCGGGGAGCTGTTTTTT.

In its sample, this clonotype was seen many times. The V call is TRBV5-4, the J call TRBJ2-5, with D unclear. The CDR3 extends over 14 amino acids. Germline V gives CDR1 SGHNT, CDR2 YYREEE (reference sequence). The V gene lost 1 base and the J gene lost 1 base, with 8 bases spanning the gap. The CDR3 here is CASSLYSGQETQYF. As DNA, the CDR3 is TGTGCCAGCAGCTTGTACTCCGGCCAAGAGACCCAGTACTTC.

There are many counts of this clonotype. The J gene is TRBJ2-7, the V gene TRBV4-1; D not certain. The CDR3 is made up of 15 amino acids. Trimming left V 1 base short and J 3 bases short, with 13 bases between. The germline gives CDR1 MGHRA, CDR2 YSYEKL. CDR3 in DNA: TGCGCCAGCAGCCAAGTTTGGGTTACCGGCTACGAGCAGTACTTC. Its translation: CASSQVWVTGYEQYF.

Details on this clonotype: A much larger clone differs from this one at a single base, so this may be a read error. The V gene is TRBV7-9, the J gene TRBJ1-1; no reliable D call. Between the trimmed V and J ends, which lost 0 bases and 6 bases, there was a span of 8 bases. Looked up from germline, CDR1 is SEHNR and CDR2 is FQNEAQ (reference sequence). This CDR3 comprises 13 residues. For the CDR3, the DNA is TGTGCCAGCAGCTTAGCAGGCCCATCTGAAGCTTTCTTT. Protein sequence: CASSLAGPSEAFF. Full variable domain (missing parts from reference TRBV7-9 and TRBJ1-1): DTGVSQNPRHKITKRGQNVTFRCDPISEHNRLYWYRQTLGQGPEFLTYFQNEAQLEKSRLLSDRFSAERPKGSFSTLEIQRTEQGDSAMYLCASSLAGPSEAFFGQGTRLTVV.

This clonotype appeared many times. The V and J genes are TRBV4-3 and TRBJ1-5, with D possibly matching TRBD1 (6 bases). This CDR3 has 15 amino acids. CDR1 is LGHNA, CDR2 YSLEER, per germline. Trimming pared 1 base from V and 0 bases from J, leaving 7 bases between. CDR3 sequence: CASSQGTDSNQPQHF. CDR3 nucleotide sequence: TGCGCCAGCAGCCAAGGGACAGATAGCAATCAGCCCCAGCATTTT.

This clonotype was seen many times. The CDR3 loop is CASQYNEKLFF. The CDR3 bases are TGTGCCAGTCAATATAATGAAAAACTGTTTTTT. The chain uses TRBV19 and TRBJ1-4, with D uncertain. This CDR3 contains 11 residues. Germline V gene sequence: CDR1 LNHDA, CDR2 SQIVND (reference sequence). Trimming cost V 8 bases and J 4 bases, with 5 bases left between them.

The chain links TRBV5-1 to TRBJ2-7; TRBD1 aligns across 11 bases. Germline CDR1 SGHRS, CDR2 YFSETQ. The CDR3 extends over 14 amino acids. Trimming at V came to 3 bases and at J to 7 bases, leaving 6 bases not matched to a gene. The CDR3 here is CASSSGQGVWEQYF. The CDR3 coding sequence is TGCGCCAGCAGCTCGGGACAGGGGGTATGGGAGCAGTACTTC.

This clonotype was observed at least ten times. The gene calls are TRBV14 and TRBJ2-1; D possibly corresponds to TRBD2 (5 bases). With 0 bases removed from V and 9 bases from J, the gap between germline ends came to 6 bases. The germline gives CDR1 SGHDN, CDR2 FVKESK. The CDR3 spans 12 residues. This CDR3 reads CASSQDAGEQFF. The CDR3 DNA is TGTGCCAGCAGCCAAGACGCGGGTGAGCAGTTCTTC.

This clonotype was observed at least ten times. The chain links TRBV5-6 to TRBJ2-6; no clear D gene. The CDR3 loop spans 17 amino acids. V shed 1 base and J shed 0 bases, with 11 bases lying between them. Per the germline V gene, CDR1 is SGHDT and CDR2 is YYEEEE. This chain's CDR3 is CASSLWAPYSGANVLTF. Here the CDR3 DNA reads TGTGCCAGCAGCTTGTGGGCACCATACTCTGGGGCCAACGTCCTGACTTTC.

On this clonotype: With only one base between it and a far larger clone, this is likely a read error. The CDR3 coding sequence is TGTGCCTGCAGTTGGTTACAGGGCTCTGGGGCCAACGTCCTGACTTTC. It encodes CACSWLQGSGANVLTF. The V call is TRBV27, the J call TRBJ2-6; possible D gene TRBD1, 6 bases. Germline V gives CDR1 MNHEY, CDR2 SMNVEV (reference sequence). The CDR3 extends over 16 amino acids.

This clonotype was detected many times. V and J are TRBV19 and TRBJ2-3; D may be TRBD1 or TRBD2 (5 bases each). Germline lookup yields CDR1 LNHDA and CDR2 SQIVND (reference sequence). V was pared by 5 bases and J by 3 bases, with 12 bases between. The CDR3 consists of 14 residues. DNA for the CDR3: TGTGCCAGTAGTCCCGGGGCTGGAACAGATACGCAGTATTTT. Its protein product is CASSPGAGTDTQYF.

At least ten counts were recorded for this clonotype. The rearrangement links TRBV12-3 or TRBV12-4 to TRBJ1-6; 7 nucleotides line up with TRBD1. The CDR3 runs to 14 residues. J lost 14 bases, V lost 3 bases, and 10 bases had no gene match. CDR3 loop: CASSFRGDLGSLHF. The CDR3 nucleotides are TGTGCCAGCAGTTTCAGGGGGGACTTGGGCTCCCTCCACTTT.

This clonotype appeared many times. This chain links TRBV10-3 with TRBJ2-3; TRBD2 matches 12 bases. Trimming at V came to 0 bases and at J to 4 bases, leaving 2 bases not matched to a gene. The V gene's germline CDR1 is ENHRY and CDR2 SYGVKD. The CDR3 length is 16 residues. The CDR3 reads CAISESASGGADTQYF. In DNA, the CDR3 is TGTGCCATCAGTGAGTCGGCTAGCGGGGGGGCAGATACGCAGTATTTT.

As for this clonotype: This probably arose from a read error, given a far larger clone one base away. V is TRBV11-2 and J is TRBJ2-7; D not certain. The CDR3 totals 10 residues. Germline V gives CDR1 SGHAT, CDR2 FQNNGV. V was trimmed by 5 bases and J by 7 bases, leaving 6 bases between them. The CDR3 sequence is CASSADEQYF. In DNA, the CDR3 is TGTGCCAGCAGCGCGGATGAGCAGTACTTC.

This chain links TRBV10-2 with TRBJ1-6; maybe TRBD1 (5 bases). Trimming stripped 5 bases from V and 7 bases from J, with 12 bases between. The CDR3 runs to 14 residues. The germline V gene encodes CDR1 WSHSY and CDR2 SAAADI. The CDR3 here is CASSPDTNNSPLHF. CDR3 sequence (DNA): TGCGCCAGCAGTCCGGACACTAACAATTCACCCCTCCACTTT.

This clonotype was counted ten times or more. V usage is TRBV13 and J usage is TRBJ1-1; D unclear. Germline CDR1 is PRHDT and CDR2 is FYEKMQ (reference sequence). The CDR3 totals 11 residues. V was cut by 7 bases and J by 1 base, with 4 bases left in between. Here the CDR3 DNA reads TGTGCCAGCACCACGAACACTGAAGCTTTCTTT. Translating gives CASTTNTEAFF.

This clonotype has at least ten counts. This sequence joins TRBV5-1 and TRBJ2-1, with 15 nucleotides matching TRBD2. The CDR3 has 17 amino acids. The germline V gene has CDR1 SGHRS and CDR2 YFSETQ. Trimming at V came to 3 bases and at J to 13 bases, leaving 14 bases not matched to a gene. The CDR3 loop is CASSSVTPGTSGGNQFF. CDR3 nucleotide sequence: TGCGCCAGCAGCTCCGTAACCCCCGGGACTAGCGGGGGGAACCAGTTCTTC.